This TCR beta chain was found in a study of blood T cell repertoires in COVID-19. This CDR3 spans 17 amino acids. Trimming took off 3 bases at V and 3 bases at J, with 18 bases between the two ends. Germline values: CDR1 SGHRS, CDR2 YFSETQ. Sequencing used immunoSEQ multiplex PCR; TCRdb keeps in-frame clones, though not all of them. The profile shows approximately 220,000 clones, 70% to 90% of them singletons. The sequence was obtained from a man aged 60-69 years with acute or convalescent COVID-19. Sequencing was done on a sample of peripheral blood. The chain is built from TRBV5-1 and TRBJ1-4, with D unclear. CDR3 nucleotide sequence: TGCGCCAGCAGCTCCAAGGTCGGGAGGCGAGCTAATGAAAAACTGTTTTTT. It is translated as CASSSKVGRRANEKLFF.